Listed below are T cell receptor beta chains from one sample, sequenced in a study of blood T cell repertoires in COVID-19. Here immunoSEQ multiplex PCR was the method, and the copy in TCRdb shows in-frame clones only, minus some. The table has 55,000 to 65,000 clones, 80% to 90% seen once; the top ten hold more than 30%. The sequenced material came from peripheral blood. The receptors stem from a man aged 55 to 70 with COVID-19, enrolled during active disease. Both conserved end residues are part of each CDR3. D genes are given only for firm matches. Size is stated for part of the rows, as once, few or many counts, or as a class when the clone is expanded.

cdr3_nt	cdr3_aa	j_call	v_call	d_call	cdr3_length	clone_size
TGTGCCAGCAGTGAAGGGGGGGAGGCTAACACAGATACGCAGTATTTT	CASSEGGEANTDTQYF	TRBJ2-3	TRBV25-1	TRBD2	16	-
TGTGCCAGTAACATCGAGGGGACAGGGAGCAATCAGCCCCAGCATTTT	CASNIEGTGSNQPQHF	TRBJ1-5	TRBV19	TRBD1	16	few
TGTGCCGGACGGACACCCGGCACCTACGAGCAGTACTTC	CAGRTPGTYEQYF	TRBJ2-7	TRBV18	-	13	-
TGTGCCAGCAGCTTAGGCAGGGGGCTCTACAATGAGCAGTTCTTC	CASSLGRGLYNEQFF	TRBJ2-1	TRBV7-9	TRBD1	15	-
TGTGCTAGTGGTTCAGGGACTAGCGGGGTCACAGATACGCAGTATTTT	CASGSGTSGVTDTQYF	TRBJ2-3	TRBV12-5	TRBD2	16	-
TGCGCCAGCAGCCAAGATCGGGTGCCGGACTACGAGCAGTACTTC	CASSQDRVPDYEQYF	TRBJ2-7	TRBV4-3	-	15	-
TGTGCCAGCAGCTTGGTGACAGGGGCCACTGAAGCTTTCTTT	CASSLVTGATEAFF	TRBJ1-1	TRBV5-8	TRBD1	14	-
TGCAGCGTTGGGACAGTTTCCTACGAGCAGTACTTC	CSVGTVSYEQYF	TRBJ2-7	TRBV29-1	-	12	-
TGTGCCAGCGACGCAGGGGCCTATAATTCACCCCTCCACTTT	CASDAGAYNSPLHF	TRBJ1-6	TRBV6-5	-	14	-
TGTGCCAGCACGAGGGGGGGGAGCGGTGAAGCTTTCTTT	CASTRGGSGEAFF	TRBJ1-1	TRBV6-5	-	13	-
TGTGCCAGCAGCCTAGACAGGGGAAAGGCCTACAATGAGCAGTTCTTC	CASSLDRGKAYNEQFF	TRBJ2-1	TRBV13	TRBD1	16	-
TGTGCCAGCAGCATCGGACTAGCGGGAGGGAACTACGAGCAGTACTTC	CASSIGLAGGNYEQYF	TRBJ2-7	TRBV5-4	TRBD2	16	-
TGTGCCAGCATCTCGACAGGAATCATCTACGAGCAGTACTTC	CASISTGIIYEQYF	TRBJ2-7	TRBV2	-	14	-
TGCGCCAGCAGCCAACCCCTTCGGGGGGTCGGGGAGCTGTTTTTT	CASSQPLRGVGELFF	TRBJ2-2	TRBV4-1	TRBD2	15	few
TGCAGCGTTGTGGGGGGACGGGAGCCCAACCACGAGCAGTACTTC	CSVVGGREPNHEQYF	TRBJ2-7	TRBV29-1	-	15	-
TGTGCCAGTAAGATCGGGGGGGCCAATGAGCAGTTCTTC	CASKIGGANEQFF	TRBJ2-1	TRBV19	TRBD2	13	-
TGTGCCAGCAGCTTGGCCGGGTCTGGCTCCTACGAGCAGTACTTC	CASSLAGSGSYEQYF	TRBJ2-7	TRBV5-4	-	15	-
TGTGCCAGCAGCCAAGAAGCGGGAGCCGGGGAGCTGTTTTTT	CASSQEAGAGELFF	TRBJ2-2	TRBV4-2	TRBD2	14	-
TGTGCCAGCAGTGAATGGCGGAGGAACACTGAAGCTTTCTTT	CASSEWRRNTEAFF	TRBJ1-1	TRBV6-1	-	14	-
TGTGCCAGCAGCGCCATAGGGGGGACCCAGTACTTC	CASSAIGGTQYF	TRBJ2-5	TRBV3-1/TRBV3-2	-	12	-
TGTGCCAGCAGCCAGGGACAGACCACAAACTACGAGCAGTACTTC	CASSQGQTTNYEQYF	TRBJ2-7	TRBV27	TRBD1	15	-
TGTGCCTGGAGTGCGGGGGAGGCGGGGTTCTTC	CAWSAGEAGFF	TRBJ2-1	TRBV30	-	11	-
TGTGCCAGCAGCTCGCTAGCGCTGGCACGGCAGTACTTC	CASSSLALARQYF	TRBJ2-7	TRBV11-1	-	13	-
TGTGCCAGCAGCCAATGGGCTCCCACAGATACGCAGTATTTT	CASSQWAPTDTQYF	TRBJ2-3	TRBV3-1/TRBV3-2	-	14	-
TGTGCCAGTGCTGAAAGGACGGCTGCGGGAGAGCAGTACTTC	CASAERTAAGEQYF	TRBJ2-7	TRBV7-2	-	14	-
TGCGCCAGCAGCCCTACACACAGGGGTGACACTGAAGCTTTCTTT	CASSPTHRGDTEAFF	TRBJ1-1	TRBV5-1	TRBD1	15	-
TGCGCCAGCAGCCAACCCCTAGCTGGCACCGGGGAGCTGTTTTTT	CASSQPLAGTGELFF	TRBJ2-2	TRBV4-1	-	15	few
TGTGCCAGCTCACTGGGGAGGGTAAGCAATCAGCCCCAGCATTTT	CASSLGRVSNQPQHF	TRBJ1-5	TRBV18	-	15	-
TGTGCCAGCAGCGGCAGGGGATTGACCGAGCAGTACTTC	CASSGRGLTEQYF	TRBJ2-7	TRBV13	-	13	-
TGTGCCAGCAGTGTTGGTGCGTACGAGCAGTACTTC	CASSVGAYEQYF	TRBJ2-7	TRBV25-1	-	12	-
TGTGCCAGCAGTGGAGGGACAGGGGCTCTCAATCAGCCCCAGCATTTT	CASSGGTGALNQPQHF	TRBJ1-5	TRBV2	TRBD1	16	few
TGTGCCAGCAGCTTATTCTCCGGGACAAGCCATGGTACTGAAGCTTTCTTT	CASSLFSGTSHGTEAFF	TRBJ1-1	TRBV13	-	17	-
TGTGCCAGTAGCCGGGGAGGCGACACTGAAGCTTTCTTT	CASSRGGDTEAFF	TRBJ1-1	TRBV19	-	13	-
TGTGCCATCGGGGGAGACAGAGTCTACGAGCAGTACTTC	CAIGGDRVYEQYF	TRBJ2-7	TRBV15	-	13	few
TGTGCCACCAACCCGGGACAGGGTGGTGGCTACACCTTC	CATNPGQGGGYTF	TRBJ1-2	TRBV19	TRBD1	13	-
TGTGCCAGCAGTCTACTAAAACAGGTCGGTTACGAGCAGTACTTC	CASSLLKQVGYEQYF	TRBJ2-7	TRBV5-5	-	15	-
TGTGCTAGTGGTGGTAATGGACTCCCGTCCTACGAGCAGTACTTC	CASGGNGLPSYEQYF	TRBJ2-7	TRBV12-5	-	15	-
TGTGCCACCAGCAGACAGCAAGGGGGGAACACTGAAGCTTTCTTT	CATSRQQGGNTEAFF	TRBJ1-1	TRBV15	-	15	-
TGTGCCAGCAGCTCAGGACAGCATGGCGGCCAAGAGACCCAGTACTTC	CASSSGQHGGQETQYF	TRBJ2-5	TRBV7-9	-	16	-
TGCGCCAGCAGCCAAACCTTTACCGACAGGGCCTATGGCTACACCTTC	CASSQTFTDRAYGYTF	TRBJ1-2	TRBV4-1	TRBD1	16	-
TGTGCCAGTAGTATAGGCACAGGGGTTTACGAGCAGTACTTC	CASSIGTGVYEQYF	TRBJ2-7	TRBV19	TRBD1	14	-